This T cell receptor (beta chain) was sequenced in a study of molecular identifiers for immune sequencing clone quantification. The CDR3 covers 17 residues. Germline values: CDR1 LNHNV, CDR2 YYDKDF (reference sequence). V lost 1 base and J lost 1, with 14 bases in between. The sample holds a few counts of this clonotype. Libraries used roughly 18,000 to 1,100,000 sorted naive CD8 T cells and 10%, 30% or 50% RNA input. TCRdb re-derived calls from the PCR reads in MiXCR, one entry per CDR3 protein. Of about 630,000 distinct CDR3 sequences in the sample, roughly 23% were seen once. V and J are TRBV15 and TRBJ1-5; D unclear. The receptor was derived from a human donor in good health. Some libraries in this study had Jurkat cell RNA spiked in. The sample was naive CD8+ T cells from blood, with Jurkat cell RNA spiked in. Subset in this sample: FACS-sorted CD8+CD4-CCR7+CD45RA+ naive T cells. DNA of the CDR3: TGTGCCACCAGCAGAGCGGACGCCGGGTGGAGCAATCAGCCCCAGCATTTT. As protein: CATSRADAGWSNQPQHF.